This note documents a single T cell receptor beta chain sequence. The target antigen is unknown. These data come from a study of OX40 agonist ivuxolimab in advanced cancers. Study overall: In three patients, partial responses were observed, one with hepatocellular carcinoma and two with cutaneous melanoma.

Whole-study results and caveats: Low normalized T-cell clonal expansion also characterized some of the nonresponders.

Blood draws occurred at baseline, cycle 4 day 1, and cycle 7 day 1. Clones were read by immunoSEQ multiplex PCR, and TCRdb kept only the in-frame ones, dropping some. The sample holds 40,000 to 55,000 clones, about 90% seen once. The source material was CD4+ or CD8+ T cells sorted from blood, sampled in a trial of the OX40 agonist ivuxolimab. The receptor comes from an adult with an advanced solid tumor such as melanoma, head and neck, liver or kidney cancer.

The CDR3 DNA reads as TGTGCCAGCAGCTCCCCCGTAGCGGGAGAGTACGAGCAGTACTTC. Translation gives CASSSPVAGEYEQYF. This chain joins TRBV7-8 and TRBJ2-7, with 9 bases that match TRBD2. Germline CDR1 reads SGHVS; CDR2 reads FQNEAQ. The CDR3 runs to 15 residues. V was clipped by 4 bases and J by 4 bases; unmatched bases: 8.